The 21 T cell receptor beta chains listed next were all sequenced from one sample in a study of glioma-infiltrating T cells after dendritic cell vaccination. Measured with immunoSEQ multiplex PCR; TCRdb has only the in-frame clones, and not every one. The top ten clones hold more than 15% of a sample with fewer than 100,000 clones, more than 75% of them seen once. This specimen consisted of blood, obtained before dendritic cell vaccination. These TCRs come from a human donor with glioblastoma.

V and J are TRBV6-1 and TRBJ1-1; 7 bases agree with TRBD1. Germline V lookup: CDR1 MNHNS, CDR2 SASEGT. The trim removed 5 bases at V and 6 bases at J, leaving 6 bases unmatched. The CDR3 has 13 amino acids. The CDR3 reads CASSSTGVSEAFF. Written as DNA, the CDR3 is TGTGCCAGCAGTTCAACAGGGGTCTCTGAAGCTTTCTTT.

This rearrangement joins TRBV6-5 to TRBJ2-7, with a possible D match to TRBD1 (6 bases). Per the germline V gene, CDR1 is MNHEY and CDR2 is SVGAGI. The CDR3 sequence is 13 residues long. V lost 6 bases to trimming and J lost 0 bases, with 9 bases between them. DNA of the CDR3: TGTGCCAGCAGATTGGACAGCTCCTACGAGCAGTACTTC. This translates into CASRLDSSYEQYF.

The rearrangement joins TRBV7-2 to TRBJ2-7; TRBD1 might be the D (7 bases). The CDR3 is 14 amino acids. Trimming cost V 5 bases and J 5 bases, with 16 bases left between them. Germline loops: CDR1 SGHTA, CDR2 FQGNSA. CDR3 loop: CASSPRGVKDEQYF. The CDR3 DNA reads as TGTGCCAGCAGCCCCAGGGGGGTTAAAGACGAGCAGTACTTC.

The J gene is TRBJ2-7, the V gene TRBV27; unclear D gene. The ends were cut back, 6 bases at V and 4 bases at J, with 10 bases in the middle. The length of the CDR3 is 12 residues. Germline V gene lookup returns CDR1 MNHEY and CDR2 SMNVEV (reference sequence). CDR3 protein: CASSVSAYEQYF. The CDR3 DNA reads TGTGCCAGCAGCGTTAGTGCTTACGAGCAGTACTTC.

The chain recombines TRBV13 with TRBJ2-7; maybe TRBD1 (6 bases). Trimming cost V 7 bases and J 0 bases, with 16 bases left between them. The CDR3 spans 15 residues. CDR1 is PRHDT and CDR2 is FYEKMQ in the germline V gene (reference sequence). The DNA of the CDR3 is TGTGCCAGCACCCCCGGGTGGGACAACTCCTACGAGCAGTACTTC. Protein: CASTPGWDNSYEQYF.

This clone turned up a few times. This sequence joins TRBV27 and TRBJ1-5; D not resolved. The CDR3 totals 13 residues. V was shortened by 5 bases and J by 2 bases, with 7 bases between the two germline ends. The germline V gene encodes CDR1 MNHEY and CDR2 SMNVEV (reference sequence). This CDR3 is CASSPTGNQPQHF. DNA for the CDR3: TGTGCCAGCAGTCCGACTGGCAATCAGCCCCAGCATTTT.

This clone has a handful of counts. The chain recombines TRBV5-6 with TRBJ2-1; TRBD1 matches 8 bases. J lost 6 bases, V lost 0 bases, and 5 bases had no gene match. CDR1 is SGHDT, CDR2 YYEEEE, per germline. This CDR3 is built from 15 residues. Here the CDR3 reads CASSLADRDSNEQFF. In nucleotides, the CDR3 is TGTGCCAGCAGCTTGGCGGACAGGGATTCCAATGAGCAGTTCTTC.

This chain connects TRBV6-5 to TRBJ2-7; TRBD2 matches 7 bases. The CDR3 length is 12 residues. Germline V gives CDR1 MNHEY, CDR2 SVGAGI. The trim removed 10 bases at V and 3 bases at J, leaving 6 bases unmatched. CDR3 nucleotide sequence: TGTGCCATCGACCGGGGGGACTACGAGCAGTACTTC. Encoded protein: CAIDRGDYEQYF.

CDR3 bases: TGTGCCAGCAGTGATACAAGCTCCTACGAGCAGTACTTC. As protein: CASSDTSSYEQYF. The chain combines TRBV25-1 with TRBJ2-7; no firm D call. Trimming took off 3 bases at V and 0 bases at J, with 6 bases between the two ends. CDR1 MGHDK and CDR2 SYGVNS come from the germline V gene. The CDR3 runs 13 residues.

The count of this clone is one. The chain recombines TRBV28 with TRBJ1-1; D is uncertain. The CDR3 contains 13 residues. The V and J ends lost 5 bases and 11 bases respectively, with 18 bases between them. The germline gives CDR1 MDHEN, CDR2 SYDVKM. DNA for the CDR3: TGTGCCAGCAGTCCTCCCCCGGAGTTTGGTGCTTTCTTT. This gives the protein CASSPPPEFGAFF.

This chain uses TRBV20-1 with TRBJ2-3; 7 bases are a match to TRBD2. CDR1 is DFQATT, CDR2 SNEGSKA, per germline (reference sequence). V shed 8 bases, J shed 4 bases, and the junction held 3 bases outside the gene matches. The CDR3 runs 11 residues. The CDR3 here is CSKRGSDTQYF. In DNA, the CDR3 is TGCAGTAAGCGGGGTTCAGATACGCAGTATTTT.

The chain has TRBV9 and TRBJ2-3; 7 nucleotides align to TRBD1. V trimming: 0 bases; J trimming: 8 bases; junction bases outside the gene matches: 15. CDR1 and CDR2 from the germline V gene are SGDLS and YYNGEE. The CDR3 is 17 residues long. The CDR3 loop reads CASSVVRQGNVPGTQYF. The CDR3 region has the DNA TGTGCCAGCAGCGTAGTAAGACAGGGTAACGTTCCGGGTACGCAGTATTTT.

This clone occurred once. The V gene is TRBV6-1, the J gene TRBJ2-5; possible D gene TRBD1, 5 bases. Looked up from germline, CDR1 is MNHNS and CDR2 is SASEGT. The CDR3 has 15 amino acids. V was pared by 7 bases and J by 1 base, with 16 bases between. CDR3 loop: CASTRQYTLQETQYF. The CDR3 DNA follows: TGTGCCAGCACTAGACAGTACACGCTCCAAGAGACCCAGTACTTC.

The chain uses TRBV18 and TRBJ1-2, with 8 positions matching TRBD1. The CDR3 has 15 amino acids. From germline, CDR1 is KGHSH and CDR2 LQKENI. The junction had 6 bases not matched to a gene; V was cut back by 3 bases and J by 3 bases. The CDR3 protein is CASSPRQGLDYGYTF. The DNA of the CDR3 is TGTGCCAGCTCACCTCGACAGGGGTTGGACTATGGCTACACCTTC.

For this clone: A junction end diverges from the germline sequence, so it may reflect a read error. V gene TRBV7-9 combines with J gene TRBJ1-4; TRBD1 might be the D (6 bases). CDR3 length equals 16 residues. Germline values: CDR1 SEHNR, CDR2 FQNEAQ (reference sequence). The CDR3 sequence: CVSSFIRGGTNEKLFF. The CDR3 bases are TGTGTCAGCAGCTTCATACGGGGGGGCACTAATGAAAAACTGTTTTTT.

The V and J genes are TRBV5-1 and TRBJ2-7; D may be TRBD2 (6 bases). V was pared by 0 bases and J by 3 bases, with 10 bases between. There are 14 residues in the CDR3. Germline V CDR1 and CDR2: SGHRS, YFSETQ. CDR3 amino acids: CASSLGGDRYEQYF. The CDR3, as DNA: TGCGCCAGCAGCTTGGGGGGGGACCGCTACGAGCAGTACTTC. Using reference TRBV5-1 and TRBJ2-7 for the parts outside the CDR3, the full variable domain is KAGVTQTPRYLIKTRGQQVTLSCSPISGHRSVSWYQQTPGQGLQFLFEYFSETQRNKGNFPGRFSGRQFSNSRSEMNVSTLELGDSALYLCASSLGGDRYEQYFGPGTRLTVT.

This chain links TRBV9 with TRBJ1-3; maybe TRBD1 (5 bases). Deletions cut 3 bases from V and 0 bases from J, with 10 bases between. The CDR3 spans 15 residues. Germline loops: CDR1 SGDLS, CDR2 YYNGEE. CDR3 amino acids: CASSATGLSGNTIYF. CDR3 bases: TGTGCCAGCAGCGCCACGGGACTCTCTGGAAACACCATATATTTT. Based on the CDR3 plus reference TRBV9 and TRBJ1-3, the full variable domain is DSGVTQTPKHLITATGQRVTLRCSPRSGDLSVYWYQQSLDQGLQFLIQYYNGEERAKGNILERFSAQQFPDLHSELNLSSLELGDSALYFCASSATGLSGNTIYFGEGSWLTVV.

This rearrangement joins TRBV19 to TRBJ2-7, with a possible D match to TRBD1 (5 bases). Trimming stripped 6 bases from V and 0 bases from J, with 18 bases between. There are 16 residues in the CDR3. Germline lookup yields CDR1 LNHDA and CDR2 SQIVND (reference sequence). Here the CDR3 DNA reads TGTGCCAGTAGCAAAGACAGCTTGAGGAGCTCCTACGAGCAGTACTTC. This sequence encodes CASSKDSLRSSYEQYF. The full variable domain, completed using reference TRBV19 and TRBJ2-7, is DGGITQSPKYLFRKEGQNVTLSCEQNLNHDAMYWYRQDPGQGLRLIYYSQIVNDFQKGDIAEGYSVSREKKESFPLTVTSAQKNPTAFYLCASSKDSLRSSYEQYFGPGTRLTVT.

The J gene is TRBJ2-7, the V gene TRBV10-3; the D gene is possibly TRBD1 (5 bases). Germline CDR1 and CDR2: ENHRY and SYGVKD. Trimming shortened V by 5 bases and J by 3 bases, and 11 bases separated the two germline ends. The CDR3 has 13 amino acids. The CDR3 loop is CAISIVQGYEQYF. CDR3 bases: TGTGCCATCAGTATAGTTCAGGGCTACGAGCAGTACTTC.

This sequence joins TRBV15 and TRBJ2-7; tentatively, D is TRBD2 (7 bases). This CDR3 has 17 residues. CDR1 is LNHNV and CDR2 is YYDKDF in the germline V gene (reference sequence). V dropped 0 bases and J dropped 5 bases, with 20 bases sitting between them. As DNA, the CDR3 is TGTGCCACCAGCAGAGAGGGGGGAGGGGGGTACGGGAACGAGCAGTACTTC. Amino acid sequence: CATSREGGGGYGNEQYF. The full variable domain, in which reference TRBV15 and TRBJ2-7 provide the parts outside the CDR3, is DAMVIQNPRYQVTQFGKPVTLSCSQTLNHNVMYWYQQKSSQAPKLLFHYYDKDFNNEADTPDNFQSRRPNTSFCFLDIRSPGLGDTAMYLCATSREGGGGYGNEQYFGPGTRLTVT.

This rearrangement joins TRBV7-6 to TRBJ2-7; weak D call: TRBD1 (6 bases). CDR3 length: 16 amino acids. CDR1 and CDR2 (germline): SGHVS, FNYEAQ. The V end was cut by 1 base, the J end by 2 bases, with 15 bases between. This CDR3 reads CASSLDSRGQTYEQYF. Written as DNA, the CDR3 is TGTGCCAGCAGCTTAGATAGTCGGGGACAAACCTACGAGCAGTACTTC.